These 20 T cell receptor beta chains share one sample of origin, sequenced in a study of CXCR3-negative and CXCR3-positive naive CD8 T cells. cDNA libraries for TRB were generated by 5' RACE incorporating UMI labels. From its re-call of the 5' RACE reads, TCRdb lists each CDR3 protein once, without DNA. Its listing shows 20,000 to 25,000 distinct CDR3 sequences. The sample comprised naive CXCR3- CD8+ T cells from blood. Documented subset: CD45RO-CCR7+CD27+CD95- naive CD8+ T cells lacking CXCR3 (TNR3-). All receptors come from a human donor in good health. Some clones in this sample may be carry-over from other donors' samples.

The gene calls are TRBV14 and TRBJ2-7; no DNA is available, so the TRBD1 call from TCRdb remains unchecked. The CDR3 sequence is 17 residues long. Germline loops: CDR1 SGHDN, CDR2 FVKESK. CDR3 region: CASSQGPTGGSPYEQYF.

The V gene is TRBV29-1, the J gene TRBJ2-1; TCRdb gives TRBD1 as the D gene, but with no DNA this cannot be confirmed. Germline CDR1 SQVTM, CDR2 ANQGSEA. The CDR3 runs 13 residues. CDR3 in amino acids: CSARDRAHNEQFF.

The gene calls are TRBV29-1 and TRBJ2-7; TCRdb outputs TRBD1, but without DNA this stays unchecked. The CDR3 is made up of 14 amino acids. Germline V CDR1 and CDR2: SQVTM, ANQGSEA. The chain's CDR3 is CSVLDREQPYEQYF.

The V gene is TRBV14, the J gene TRBJ2-2; TCRdb's D gene call, TRBD1, goes unchecked for lack of DNA. The CDR3 is made up of 17 amino acids. The germline gives CDR1 SGHDN, CDR2 FVKESK. CDR3 amino acids: CASSQDTGQPYTGELFF.

V gene TRBV23-1 combines with J gene TRBJ1-5; TCRdb calls TRBD1, which cannot be checked without DNA. TRBV23-1 is marked as an open reading frame, function uncertain. The CDR3 is 15 amino acids. This chain's CDR3 is CASSQLGANNQPQHF.

V gene TRBV28 combines with J gene TRBJ2-7; TCRdb reports TRBD1, a call that lacks DNA to check it against. The CDR3 contains 13 residues. The germline V gene encodes CDR1 MDHEN and CDR2 SYDVKM. CDR3 sequence: CASCRGIYSEQYF.

This chain links TRBV12-3 or TRBV12-4 with TRBJ2-7. There are 14 residues in the CDR3. Here the CDR3 reads CASSLAVIPSEQYF.

V gene TRBV28 combines with J gene TRBJ1-2; no DNA is available, so the TRBD1 call from TCRdb remains unchecked. This CDR3 is 14 amino acids long. Germline CDR1 is MDHEN and CDR2 is SYDVKM. The CDR3: CASSRDRMDYGYTF.

The chain couples TRBV10-3 to TRBJ2-1. CDR1 is ENHRY, CDR2 SYGVKD, per germline. This CDR3 is built from 14 residues. CDR3 in amino acids: CAISESLTSDEQFF.

The genes are TRBV12-5 and TRBJ2-5. The CDR3 is made up of 11 amino acids. Germline-derived CDR1 and CDR2 are LGHNT and FRNRAP. The CDR3 spells CASGFAETQYF.

The rearrangement joins TRBV9 to TRBJ2-3. Germline V gene sequence: CDR1 SGDLS, CDR2 YYNGEE. This CDR3 is built from 11 residues. CDR3 sequence: CASSDTDTQYF. The whole variable domain, filled in from reference TRBV9 and TRBJ2-3, reads DSGVTQTPKHLITATGQRVTLRCSPRSGDLSVYWYQQSLDQGLQFLIQYYNGEERAKGNILERFSAQQFPDLHSELNLSSLELGDSALYFCASSDTDTQYFGPGTRLTVL.

The V and J genes are TRBV29-1 and TRBJ2-7; TCRdb gives TRBD2 as the D gene, but with no DNA this cannot be confirmed. CDR3 size: 13 residues. Germline values: CDR1 SQVTM, CDR2 ANQGSEA. The CDR3 region is CSVERLADYEQYF.

The genes are TRBV29-1 and TRBJ2-7; TCRdb's D gene call, TRBD1, goes unchecked for lack of DNA. Looked up from germline, CDR1 is SQVTM and CDR2 is ANQGSEA. The CDR3 is 13 residues long. The CDR3 here is CSALPGQEYEQYF.

The V and J genes are TRBV5-1 and TRBJ1-2; TCRdb indicates TRBD1, and absent DNA this call remains unverified. This CDR3 comprises 14 residues. From germline, CDR1 is SGHRS and CDR2 YFSETQ. CDR3 in amino acids: CASSLASTGDGYTF.

The V and J genes are TRBV28 and TRBJ2-7. CDR1 is MDHEN, CDR2 SYDVKM, per germline. The CDR3 covers 14 residues. CDR3 sequence: CASSLPGSSYEQYF.

This chain connects TRBV9 to TRBJ2-1. CDR1 is SGDLS and CDR2 is YYNGEE in the germline V gene. This CDR3 has 13 amino acids. This chain's CDR3 is CASSVDGYNEQFF.

V and J are TRBV13 and TRBJ2-1. The CDR3 has 11 amino acids. The germline V gene has CDR1 PRHDT and CDR2 FYEKMQ (reference sequence). The CDR3 sequence: CASRGWNEQFF.

V usage is TRBV5-4 and J usage is TRBJ2-7; the TCRdb D gene call, TRBD1, has no DNA to confirm it. This CDR3 has 14 residues. The germline V gene has CDR1 SGHNT and CDR2 YYREEE (reference sequence). The CDR3 spells CASSLGTTVYGQYF.

This chain joins TRBV6-2 or TRBV6-3 and TRBJ1-1. The CDR3 totals 17 residues. The V gene's germline CDR1 is MNHEY and CDR2 SVGEGT. Here the CDR3 reads CASSYPSDTAWVTEAFF.

The genes are TRBV6-2 or TRBV6-3 and TRBJ1-1; with no DNA, the TCRdb D assignment of TRBD1 cannot be verified. The CDR3 has 17 residues. CDR1 is MNHEY and CDR2 is SVGEGT in the germline V gene. The CDR3 sequence: CASLTHGQNKERTEAFF.